Listed below are T cell receptor beta chains from one sample, sequenced in a study of shared T cell receptors in the human thymus. Measured with immunoSEQ multiplex PCR; TCRdb has only the in-frame clones, and not every one. The sample contains 630,000 or so clones, around 87% of which appear only once. The same sample was also studied in work on human thymus T cells.

Sequencing was done on a sample of thymocytes. Receptors were obtained from a boy younger than two with a congenital heart defect. The CDR3 runs from the conserved cysteine through the conserved F or W. Each record gives: J gene, clone size, V gene, D gene, CDR3 protein, CDR3 DNA. A D gene is named only where the DNA matches it firmly. For some rows the clone size is stated as once, few or many, or as a class when expanded; others skip it.

TRBJ2-7 - TRBV12-5 - CASGLVGRGIYEQYF TGTGCTAGTGGTTTAGTGGGAAGGGGTATATACGAGCAGTACTTC
TRBJ2-2 - TRBV27 - CASSLWGLNGELFF TGTGCCAGCAGTTTATGGGGCCTCAACGGGGAGCTGTTTTTT
TRBJ1-2 once TRBV19 TRBD1 CASSTNRGVYGYTF TGTGCCAGTAGTACTAACAGGGGAGTCTATGGCTACACCTTC
TRBJ1-2 - TRBV15 - CATSRDRGWGRKGYTF TGTGCCACCAGCAGAGATCGAGGGTGGGGAAGGAAAGGCTACACCTTC
TRBJ1-2 - TRBV4-1 - CASSQDPTLGGHGYTF TGCGCCAGCAGCCAAGATCCGACCCTTGGAGGGCATGGCTACACCTTC
TRBJ2-7 once TRBV27 TRBD1 CASSPWTGPLEQYF TGTGCCAGCAGTCCCTGGACAGGCCCCCTTGAGCAGTACTTC
TRBJ2-3 - TRBV9 TRBD2 CASSPREGSTDTQYF TGTGCCAGCAGCCCCCGGGAGGGCAGCACAGATACGCAGTATTTT
TRBJ1-1 - TRBV10-3 - CAISDPGFINTEAFF TGTGCCATCAGTGACCCGGGATTCATAAACACTGAAGCTTTCTTT
TRBJ2-5 - TRBV6-5 TRBD2 CASSYAASGGLETQYF TGTGCCAGCAGTTACGCGGCTAGCGGGGGGTTAGAGACCCAGTACTTC
TRBJ2-7 - TRBV4-3 - CASSQEAGLDYEQYF TGCGCCAGCAGCCAAGAGGCCGGACTTGACTACGAGCAGTACTTC
TRBJ2-1 - TRBV13 TRBD2 CASSSSGGAYEQFF TGTGCCAGCAGCTCTAGCGGGGGGGCCTATGAGCAGTTCTTC
TRBJ2-7 once TRBV5-1 - CASSSRVELREQYF TGCGCCAGCAGCTCCCGCGTAGAACTTCGCGAGCAGTACTTC
TRBJ2-7 - TRBV12-5 TRBD1 CASGPPAVGTGVVGGPGSLYEQYF TGTGCTAGTGGTCCACCGGCCGTTGGGACAGGAGTAGTAGGCGGCCCTGGCTCTTTATACGAGCAGTACTTC
TRBJ2-1 once TRBV5-1 TRBD1 CASSPTGAYNEQFF TGCGCCAGCAGCCCGACAGGGGCCTACAATGAGCAGTTCTTC
TRBJ2-5 - TRBV6-6 TRBD1 CASRPGTGGGETQYF TGTGCCAGCAGGCCAGGGACAGGGGGCGGGGAGACCCAGTACTTC
TRBJ1-5 - TRBV15 - CATGAGGNQPQHF TGTGCCACCGGAGCCGGGGGCAATCAGCCCCAGCATTTT
TRBJ1-2 - TRBV10-3 TRBD1 CAISESGTGNYGYTF TGTGCCATCAGTGAGTCCGGGACAGGTAACTATGGCTACACCTTC
TRBJ2-5 - TRBV2 TRBD2 CASTASGGRHQETQYF TGTGCCAGCACCGCTAGCGGGGGGCGACACCAAGAGACCCAGTACTTC
TRBJ2-3 - TRBV4-3 TRBD2 CASSQDGTLAGGPFSDTQYF TGCGCCAGCAGCCAAGATGGAACCCTAGCGGGAGGGCCATTCTCAGATACGCAGTATTTT
TRBJ2-7 - TRBV2 TRBD1 CASSARREHGTGSYEQYF TGTGCCAGCAGTGCGCGGAGAGAGCACGGGACAGGGTCCTACGAGCAGTACTTC
TRBJ1-1 - TRBV28 - CASRGGGDTEAFF TGTGCCAGCAGGGGGGGTGGGGACACTGAAGCTTTCTTT
TRBJ1-4 - TRBV11-2 - CASSDGQSNEKLFF TGTGCCAGCAGCGACGGACAGAGTAATGAAAAACTGTTTTTT
TRBJ2-3 - TRBV12-5 - CASGFNARADTQYF TGTGCTAGTGGTTTTAATGCTCGCGCAGATACGCAGTATTTT
TRBJ2-7 - TRBV20-1 - CSASESYEQYF TGCAGTGCCAGCGAGTCCTACGAGCAGTACTTC
TRBJ2-7 - TRBV6-6 TRBD2 CASSYSNGRADEQYF TGTGCCAGCAGTTACTCGAACGGGAGGGCCGACGAGCAGTACTTC
TRBJ2-2 - TRBV7-2 TRBD1 CASSGTGVPGELFF TGTGCCAGCAGCGGGACAGGGGTCCCCGGGGAGCTGTTTTTT
TRBJ1-1 - TRBV28 TRBD1 CASSGRGLSEAFF TGTGCCAGCAGTGGCAGGGGGCTTTCTGAAGCTTTCTTT
TRBJ1-1 - TRBV11-2 TRBD1 CASSQGQGKGNTEAFF TGTGCCAGCAGCCAAGGACAGGGTAAAGGGAACACTGAAGCTTTCTTT
TRBJ2-6 once TRBV15 TRBD2 CATSARTSGDSGANVLTF TGTGCCACCAGCGCCCGGACTAGCGGGGACTCTGGGGCCAACGTCCTGACTTTC
TRBJ2-1 - TRBV27 - CASRPAYSSYNEQFF TGTGCCAGCAGACCTGCATACAGCTCCTACAATGAGCAGTTCTTC
TRBJ2-2 once TRBV5-1 - CASRGAARVNTGELFF TGCGCCAGCAGGGGTGCGGCCAGGGTTAACACCGGGGAGCTGTTTTTT
TRBJ2-3 - TRBV5-4 - CASSFQDRTDTQYF TGTGCCAGCAGCTTCCAAGACAGGACCGATACGCAGTATTTT